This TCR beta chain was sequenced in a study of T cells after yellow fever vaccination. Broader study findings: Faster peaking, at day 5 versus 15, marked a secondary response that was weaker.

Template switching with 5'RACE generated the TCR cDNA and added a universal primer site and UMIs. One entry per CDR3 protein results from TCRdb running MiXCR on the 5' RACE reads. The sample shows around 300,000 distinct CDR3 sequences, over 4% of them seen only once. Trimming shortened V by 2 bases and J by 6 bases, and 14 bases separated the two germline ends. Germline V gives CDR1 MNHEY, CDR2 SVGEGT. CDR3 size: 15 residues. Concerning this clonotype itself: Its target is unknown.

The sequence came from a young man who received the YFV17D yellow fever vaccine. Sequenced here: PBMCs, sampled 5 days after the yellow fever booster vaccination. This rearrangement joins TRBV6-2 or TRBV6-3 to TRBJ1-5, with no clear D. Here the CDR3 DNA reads TGTGCCAGCAGTTACGGTGTCAGTCCCAGTCAGCCCCAGCATTTT. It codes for CASSYGVSPSQPQHF.